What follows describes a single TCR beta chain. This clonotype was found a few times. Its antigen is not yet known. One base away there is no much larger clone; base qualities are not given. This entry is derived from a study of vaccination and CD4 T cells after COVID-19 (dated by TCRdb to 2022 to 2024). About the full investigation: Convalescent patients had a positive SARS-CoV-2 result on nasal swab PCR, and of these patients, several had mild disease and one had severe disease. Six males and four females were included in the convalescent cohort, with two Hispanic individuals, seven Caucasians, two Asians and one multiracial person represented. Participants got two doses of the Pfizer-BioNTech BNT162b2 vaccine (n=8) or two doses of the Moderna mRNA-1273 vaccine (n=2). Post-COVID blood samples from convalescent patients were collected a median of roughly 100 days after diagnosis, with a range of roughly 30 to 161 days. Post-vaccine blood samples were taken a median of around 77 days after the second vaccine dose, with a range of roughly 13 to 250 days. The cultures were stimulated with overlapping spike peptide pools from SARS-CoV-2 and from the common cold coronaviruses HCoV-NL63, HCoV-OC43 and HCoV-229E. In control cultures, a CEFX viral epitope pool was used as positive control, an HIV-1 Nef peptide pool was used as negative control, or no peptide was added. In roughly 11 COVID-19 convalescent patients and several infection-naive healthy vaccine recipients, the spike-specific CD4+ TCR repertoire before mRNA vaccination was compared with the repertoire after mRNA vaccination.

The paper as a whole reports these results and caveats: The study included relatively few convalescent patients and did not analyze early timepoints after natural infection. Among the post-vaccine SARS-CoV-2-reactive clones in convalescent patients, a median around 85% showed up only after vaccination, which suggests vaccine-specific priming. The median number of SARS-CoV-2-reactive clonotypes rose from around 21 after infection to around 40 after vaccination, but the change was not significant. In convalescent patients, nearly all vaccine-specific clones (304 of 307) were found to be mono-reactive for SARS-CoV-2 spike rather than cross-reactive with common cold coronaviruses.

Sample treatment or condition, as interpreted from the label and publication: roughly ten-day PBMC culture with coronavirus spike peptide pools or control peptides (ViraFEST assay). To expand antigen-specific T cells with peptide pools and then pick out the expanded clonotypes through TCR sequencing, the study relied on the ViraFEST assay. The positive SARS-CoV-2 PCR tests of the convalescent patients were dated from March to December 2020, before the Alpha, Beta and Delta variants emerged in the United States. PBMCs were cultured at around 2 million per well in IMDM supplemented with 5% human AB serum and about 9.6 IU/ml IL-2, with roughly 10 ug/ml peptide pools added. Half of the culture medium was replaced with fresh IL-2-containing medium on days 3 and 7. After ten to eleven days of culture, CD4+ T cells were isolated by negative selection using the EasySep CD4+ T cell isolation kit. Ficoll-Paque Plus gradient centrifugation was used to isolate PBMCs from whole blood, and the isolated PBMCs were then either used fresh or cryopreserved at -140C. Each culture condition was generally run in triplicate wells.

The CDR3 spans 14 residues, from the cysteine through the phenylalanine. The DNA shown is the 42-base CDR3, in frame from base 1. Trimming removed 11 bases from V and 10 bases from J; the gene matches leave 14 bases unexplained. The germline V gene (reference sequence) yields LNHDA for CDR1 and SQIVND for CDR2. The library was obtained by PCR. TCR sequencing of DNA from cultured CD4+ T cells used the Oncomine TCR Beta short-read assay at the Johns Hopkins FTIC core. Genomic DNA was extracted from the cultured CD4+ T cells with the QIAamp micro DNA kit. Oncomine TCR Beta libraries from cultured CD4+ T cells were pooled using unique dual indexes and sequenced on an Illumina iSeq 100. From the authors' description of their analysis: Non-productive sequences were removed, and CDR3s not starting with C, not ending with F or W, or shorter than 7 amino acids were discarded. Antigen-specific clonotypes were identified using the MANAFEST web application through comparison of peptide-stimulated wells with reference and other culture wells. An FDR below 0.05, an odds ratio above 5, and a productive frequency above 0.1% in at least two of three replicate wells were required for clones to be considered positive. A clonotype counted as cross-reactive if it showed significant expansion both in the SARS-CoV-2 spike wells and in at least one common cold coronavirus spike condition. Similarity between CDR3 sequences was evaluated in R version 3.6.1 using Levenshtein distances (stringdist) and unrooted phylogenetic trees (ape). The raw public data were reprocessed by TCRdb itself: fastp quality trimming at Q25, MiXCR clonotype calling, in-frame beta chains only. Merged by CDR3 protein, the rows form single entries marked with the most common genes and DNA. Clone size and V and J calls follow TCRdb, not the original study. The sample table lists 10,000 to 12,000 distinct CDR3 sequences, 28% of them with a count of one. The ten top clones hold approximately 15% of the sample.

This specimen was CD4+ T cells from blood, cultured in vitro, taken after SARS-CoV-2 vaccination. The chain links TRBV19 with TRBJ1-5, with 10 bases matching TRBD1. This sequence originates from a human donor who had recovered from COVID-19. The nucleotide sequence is TGTGCCGGACGACAGGGGGCCCTCATCCAACCCCAGCATTTT. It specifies CAGRQGALIQPQHF. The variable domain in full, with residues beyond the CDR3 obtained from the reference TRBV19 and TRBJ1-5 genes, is DGGITQSPKYLFRKEGQNVTLSCEQNLNHDAMYWYRQDPGQGLRLIYYSQIVNDFQKGDIAEGYSVSREKKESFPLTVTSAQKNPTAFYLCAGRQGALIQPQHFGDGTRLSIL.